A single T cell receptor (beta chain) is shown here with its context. These data come from a study of cytomegalovirus exposure and HLA in healthy donors. Use of 60 Vbeta and 13 Jbeta primers characterized the PCR. Produced via immunoSEQ multiplex PCR; TCRdb's table is partial and in-frame only. Found here are about 220,000 clones, roughly 82% of them singletons; the top ten hold 5.4%. CDR3 size: 15 residues. The V gene's germline CDR1 is MNHEY and CDR2 SMNVEV (reference sequence). This clonotype originated in a woman aged 40 to 55 in good health and CMV-seropositive. The sequenced material came from PBMCs. The chain has TRBV27 and TRBJ2-5; 7 nucleotides line up with TRBD2. The DNA end favors TRBJ2-7, so the J call may be wrong. The CDR3 sequence is CASSSPGAGSYEQYF. The CDR3, as DNA: TGTGCCAGCAGTTCCCCTGGAGCGGGGTCCTACGAGCAGTACTTC.